This TCR beta chain comes out of a study of T cell responses to AZD1222 COVID-19 vaccine. Using immunoSEQ multiplex PCR, the repertoire was profiled, and TCRdb retains in-frame clones only, with some absent. Of 90,000 to 110,000 clones listed, over 75% were seen once; the top ten hold 13%. A word on this clone: What it binds is unknown.

This CDR3 has 13 amino acids. V gave up 6 bases and J gave up 3 bases; unmatched junction bases: 2. The study, taken as a whole, reports: Clonal diversity may have been underestimated in mostly white British donors. A reported finding is that nearly half of spike-specific TCRs target unmutated variant regions. Spike-wide vaccine-associated CD4 TCRs dominated at 160-218 and 743-854.

The receptor's source is an adult in good health. The sequences come from peripheral blood, collected on day 0 of MenACWY control vaccination. The chain is built from TRBV12-3 or TRBV12-4 and TRBJ2-1; TRBD1 agrees at 7 bases. CDR3 sequence: CASSRDSYNEQFF. The CDR3 DNA sequence: TGTGCCAGCAGCCGGGACAGCTACAATGAGCAGTTCTTC.